The entry that follows covers one T cell receptor (beta chain) sequence. Assay: immunoSEQ multiplex PCR; the TCRdb copy retains only in-frame clones and omits some. The sample holds about 380,000 clones, roughly 94% seen once. CDR1 and CDR2 (germline): SGHAT, FQNNGV. The J segment lost 5 bases and the V segment lost 5 bases, leaving 12 bases of the junction unmatched. The CDR3 sequence is 16 residues long. This specimen belongs to a study of shared T cell receptors in the human thymus. Sequencing input: thymocytes. The clonotype comes from a human donor. The chain combines TRBV11-2 with TRBJ1-2; TRBD1 matches 9 bases. The chain's CDR3 is CASSPRGDRGKYGYTF. The CDR3 region has the DNA TGTGCCAGCAGCCCTAGGGGCGACAGGGGGAAATATGGCTACACCTTC.